Given below is one T cell receptor (beta chain) in context. Using immunoSEQ multiplex PCR, the repertoire was profiled, and TCRdb retains in-frame clones only, with some absent. The repertoire holds 55,000 to 80,000 clones, 75% to 90% seen once, with around 9.5% in the top ten. The sample belongs to a study of T cell changes during pregnancy in multiple sclerosis. The sequenced sample was peripheral blood, obtained after pregnancy. This TCR derives from a female donor in good health, enrolled as a control in a pregnancy study.

The CDR3 nucleotides read TGTGCCAGCAGAGATACTACGACAGGGCCCGTTTATGGCTACACCTTC. It encodes CASRDTTTGPVYGYTF. The chain couples TRBV2 to TRBJ1-2; TRBD1 matches at 7 bases. The ends lost 6 bases at V and 5 bases at J; junction bases unmatched: 15. Germline loops: CDR1 SNHLY, CDR2 FYNNEI. This CDR3 region has 16 residues.